The 27 T cell receptor beta chains below were found in one sample sequenced in a study of cytomegalovirus exposure and HLA in healthy donors. The PCR employed 60 Vbeta primers together with 13 Jbeta primers. TCRdb's table, derived via immunoSEQ multiplex PCR, lists solely in-frame clones and lacks some. The data show tens of thousands of clones, under 85% seen once. The sequencing input was PBMCs. These receptors all come from a man aged 50 or older in good health and CMV-seronegative.

The rearrangement uses TRBV9 and TRBJ2-3; possible D gene TRBD1, 5 bases. Trimming removed 0 bases from V and 2 bases from J, with 10 bases in between. CDR1 SGDLS and CDR2 YYNGEE come from the germline V gene. CDR3 length: 15 amino acids. The CDR3 DNA reads as TGTGCCAGCAGCGTAGGGGTAGGGGCCACAGATACGCAGTATTTT. Its protein product is CASSVGVGATDTQYF.

Only a few counts were recorded for this clone. This chain connects TRBV7-9 to TRBJ2-5; 8 nucleotides agree with TRBD2. The CDR3 extends over 14 amino acids. Germline-derived CDR1 and CDR2 are SEHNR and FQNEAQ (reference sequence). The V and J ends lost 1 base and 5 bases, in that order; junction bases with no gene match: 3. The CDR3 protein is CASSLVGGGETQYF. DNA for the CDR3: TGTGCCAGCAGCTTAGTGGGCGGGGGGGAGACCCAGTACTTC.

This clone was detected only a few times. J is TRBJ2-5 and V is TRBV7-8; possible D gene TRBD1, 6 bases. The CDR3 consists of 14 residues. Germline CDR1 SGHVS, CDR2 FQNEAQ. V lost 5 bases to trimming and J lost 2 bases, with 12 bases between them. This CDR3 reads CASSRARGQETQYF. The CDR3 region has the DNA TGTGCCAGCAGCCGCGCGAGGGGGCAAGAGACCCAGTACTTC.

This clone has only a few counts. The junction does not match germline at one end; this may be a read error. V is TRBV7-9 and J is TRBJ1-5; weak D call: TRBD1 (6 bases). Germline-derived CDR1 and CDR2 are SEHNR and FQNEAQ (reference sequence). The CDR3 spans 14 residues. CDR3 nucleotides: TGTTCCAGCAGTTCGGACAGCATCAATCAGCCCCAGCATTTT. Translated: CSSSSDSINQPQHF.

The CDR3 loop is CASSIRAGPNQPQHF. For the CDR3, the DNA is TGTGCCAGTAGTATTCGGGCAGGGCCAAATCAGCCCCAGCATTTT. The V and J genes are TRBV19 and TRBJ1-5, with a possible D match to TRBD1 (5 bases). Trimming took off 3 bases at V and 4 bases at J, with 13 bases between the two ends. This CDR3 contains 15 residues. CDR1 is LNHDA, CDR2 SQIVND, per germline (reference sequence).

The chain combines TRBV2 with TRBJ1-6; a weak D match, TRBD1 (6 bases). CDR3 length: 14 amino acids. Trimming took 4 bases from V and 7 from J, leaving 11 bases between them. Looked up from germline, CDR1 is SNHLY and CDR2 is FYNNEI. CDR3 sequence reads: CASSVGQGNSPLHF. The CDR3 coding sequence is TGTGCCAGCAGTGTTGGGCAGGGGAATTCACCCCTCCACTTT.

The chain combines TRBV19 with TRBJ1-6; 7 positions match TRBD1. The CDR3 covers 15 residues. After removal of 6 bases from V and 7 bases from J, the junction contained 9 bases not matched to a gene. Germline CDR1 and CDR2: LNHDA and SQIVND (reference sequence). DNA of the CDR3: TGTGCCAGTAGGTTACCGGGACAGAGGAATTCACCCCTCCACTTT. Translation gives CASRLPGQRNSPLHF.

V usage is TRBV4-2 and J usage is TRBJ2-1; a possible D gene is TRBD2 (5 bases). Germline CDR1 LGHNA, CDR2 YNFKEQ. The CDR3 sequence is 15 residues long. Between the trimmed V and J ends, which lost 4 bases and 6 bases, there was a span of 16 bases. The CDR3 sequence is CASSPAPTRFNEQFF. The CDR3 DNA reads TGTGCCAGCAGCCCGGCCCCCACTAGATTCAATGAGCAGTTCTTC.

The V call is TRBV10-2, the J call TRBJ2-2; no firm D call. The V gene lost 7 bases and the J gene lost 3 bases, with 12 bases spanning the gap. The V gene's germline CDR1 is WSHSY and CDR2 SAAADI. The CDR3 totals 14 residues. The CDR3: CASTSETYTGELFF. DNA for the CDR3: TGCGCCAGCACGTCAGAGACTTACACCGGGGAGCTGTTTTTT.

This chain joins TRBV7-9 and TRBJ1-2, with TRBD1 matching 7 bases. Germline V lookup: CDR1 SEHNR, CDR2 FQNEAQ (reference sequence). This CDR3 has 15 residues. The V gene end was trimmed by 3 bases and the J gene end by 6 bases; junction bases not matched to a gene: 10. The CDR3 sequence is CASSFPQGRTDGYTF. DNA of the CDR3: TGTGCCAGCAGCTTCCCACAGGGGAGGACCGATGGCTACACCTTC.

The gene calls are TRBV30 and TRBJ1-4; a weak D match, TRBD1 (5 bases). There are 16 residues in the CDR3. V was pared by 0 bases and J by 1 base, with 12 bases between. The germline gives CDR1 GTSNPN, CDR2 SVGIG (reference sequence). The CDR3 DNA is TGTGCCTGGAGTGTCCGATTGACAGTAACTAATGAAAAACTGTTTTTT. Translating gives CAWSVRLTVTNEKLFF.

Only one count was recorded for this clone. No conserved phenylalanine or tryptophan ends this CDR3, so it is likely a read error. This chain joins TRBV2 and TRBJ2-4; D unclear. Germline CDR1 and CDR2: SNHLY and FYNNEI. V lost 1 base and J 8 bases, leaving 6 bases between the germline ends. This CDR3 has 12 amino acids. DNA for the CDR3: TGTGCCAGCAGTGAAGGCCGCGACATTCAGTACCTC. It encodes CASSEGRDIQYL.

The chain recombines TRBV2 with TRBJ1-1, with 8 bases that match TRBD1. The CDR3 totals 16 residues. Trimming at V came to 7 bases and at J to 2 bases, leaving 12 bases not matched to a gene. The germline V gene has CDR1 SNHLY and CDR2 FYNNEI. CDR3 nucleotide sequence: TGTGCCAGCACCCTGAGGACAGGGACCGTCAACACTGAAGCTTTCTTT. Amino acids: CASTLRTGTVNTEAFF.

This chain joins TRBV12-5 and TRBJ2-7; TRBD1 aligns across 8 bases. This CDR3 has 15 residues. V shed 4 bases and J 1 base; nucleotides not matched to a gene: 6. Germline assignment: CDR1 LGHNT and CDR2 FRNRAP. The CDR3 region is CASGSGTGASYEQYF. CDR3 DNA: TGTGCTAGTGGTTCGGGGACAGGTGCTTCCTACGAGCAGTACTTC.

V is TRBV5-1 and J is TRBJ2-2; weak D call: TRBD2 (6 bases). Trimming stripped 1 base from V and 3 bases from J, with 13 bases between. This CDR3 is 16 amino acids long. The germline CDR1 and CDR2 sequences are SGHRS and YFSETQ. The CDR3 protein is CASSLSGRGDTGELFF. DNA of the CDR3: TGCGCCAGCAGCTTGTCCGGGAGAGGGGACACCGGGGAGCTGTTTTTT.

The chain uses TRBV25-1 and TRBJ2-3, with TRBD1 identical over 8 bases. J was trimmed by 0 bases and V by 6 bases; bases with no gene match: 2. The germline gives CDR1 MGHDK, CDR2 SYGVNS. The CDR3 has 14 residues. CDR3 sequence: CASSRQGSTDTQYF. In DNA form, the CDR3 reads TGTGCCAGCAGCCGACAGGGGAGCACAGATACGCAGTATTTT.

The V gene is TRBV6-1, the J gene TRBJ2-1, with 9 bases fitting TRBD2. Germline CDR1 is MNHNS and CDR2 is SASEGT. The CDR3 is made up of 17 amino acids. J was trimmed by 0 bases and V by 4 bases; bases with no gene match: 7. In nucleotides, the CDR3 is TGTGCCAGCAGTGCATTAAGCGGGGGGCCCTCCTACAATGAGCAGTTCTTC. Translated: CASSALSGGPSYNEQFF.

V is TRBV30 and J is TRBJ1-6; 8 bases are shared with TRBD1. Germline values: CDR1 GTSNPN, CDR2 SVGIG (reference sequence). The CDR3 contains 15 residues. V lost 1 base, J lost 12 bases, and 11 bases stayed unmatched. For the CDR3, the DNA is TGTGCCTGGAGTGGACGGGACAGGCCATCTGAACCCCTCCACTTT. Translation: CAWSGRDRPSEPLHF.

This clone has a single count. This chain joins TRBV27 and TRBJ1-2; 7 bases are a match to TRBD1. Germline trimming cut 6 bases from V and 6 bases from J; bases unmatched to any gene: 7. The CDR3 is made up of 13 amino acids. Germline V gives CDR1 MNHEY, CDR2 SMNVEV (reference sequence). CDR3 DNA sequence: TGTGCCAGCAGCCACAGGGGTGGTAATGGCTACACCTTC. Its protein product is CASSHRGGNGYTF.

The rearrangement links TRBV6-1 to TRBJ1-5, with TRBD1 matching over 7 bases. Losses at the gene ends were 7 bases for V and 2 bases for J; bases not matched to a gene: 8. Germline CDR1 MNHNS, CDR2 SASEGT. The CDR3 covers 15 residues. The CDR3 is CASKPRQGGNQPQHF. In nucleotides, the CDR3 is TGTGCCAGCAAGCCCAGACAGGGCGGCAATCAGCCCCAGCATTTT.

This rearrangement joins TRBV2 to TRBJ1-4; a possible D gene is TRBD1 (5 bases). The CDR3 covers 12 residues. V dropped 8 bases and J dropped 8 bases, with 12 bases sitting between them. Germline lookup yields CDR1 SNHLY and CDR2 FYNNEI. CDR3 coding DNA: TGTGCCAGCTCTCAGGGCCGGGAAAAACTGTTTTTT. It codes for CASSQGREKLFF.

This chain links TRBV19 with TRBJ1-2, with TRBD1 matching 8 bases. Germline V gene sequence: CDR1 LNHDA, CDR2 SQIVND (reference sequence). The CDR3 has 17 residues. Trimming at V came to 6 bases and at J to 3 bases, leaving 15 bases not matched to a gene. For the CDR3, the DNA is TGTGCCAGTAGAGCCGGGACAGGTTCTCGTTCTTACTATGGCTACACCTTC. Protein product: CASRAGTGSRSYYGYTF.

Remarks on this clone: A read error may account for a junction end that differs from germline. The V gene is TRBV5-1, the J gene TRBJ1-1; TRBD1 aligns across 8 bases. The CDR3 has 15 amino acids. Germline V gives CDR1 SGHRS, CDR2 YFSETQ. The CDR3 DNA reads as TGCGCCAGCAGCTTGCTTCGACAGGGGCCAACTGGAGCTTTCTTT. Amino acids: CASSLLRQGPTGAFF. The variable domain in full, with the rest retrieved from reference TRBV5-1 and TRBJ1-1, is KAGVTQTPRYLIKTRGQQVTLSCSPISGHRSVSWYQQTPGQGLQFLFEYFSETQRNKGNFPGRFSGRQFSNSRSEMNVSTLELGDSALYLCASSLLRQGPTGAFFGQGTRLTVV.

The table lists this clone with a few counts. The V and J genes are TRBV11-1 and TRBJ2-1; 7 bases line up with TRBD1. There are 15 residues in the CDR3. Germline V CDR1 and CDR2: SGHAT, FQDESV (reference sequence). V gave up 3 bases and J gave up 9 bases; unmatched junction bases: 11. In DNA, the CDR3 is TGTGCCAGCAGCTTTAACAGACAGGGACGGGGTGAGCAGTTCTTC. Translation: CASSFNRQGRGEQFF.

The chain employs TRBV5-1 and TRBJ1-4, with TRBD1 as a possible D gene (5 bases). V lost 4 bases to trimming and J lost 8 bases, with 9 bases between them. Germline V gene data show CDR1 as SGHRS and CDR2 as YFSETQ. The CDR3 loop spans 12 amino acids. The CDR3 region is CASSPGQEKLFF. The CDR3 DNA is TGCGCCAGCAGCCCCGGACAAGAAAAACTGTTTTTT. The full variable domain, in which reference TRBV5-1 and TRBJ1-4 provide the parts outside the CDR3, is KAGVTQTPRYLIKTRGQQVTLSCSPISGHRSVSWYQQTPGQGLQFLFEYFSETQRNKGNFPGRFSGRQFSNSRSEMNVSTLELGDSALYLCASSPGQEKLFFGSGTQLSVL.

The chain joins TRBV6-1 to TRBJ2-2, with D maybe TRBD2 (6 bases). The CDR3 extends over 13 amino acids. Between the trimmed V and J ends, which lost 6 bases and 4 bases, there was a span of 9 bases. The germline gives CDR1 MNHNS, CDR2 SASEGT. The CDR3 region has the DNA TGTGCCAGCAGGGTAGCGGCCACCGGGGAGCTGTTTTTT. It specifies CASRVAATGELFF.

DNA for the CDR3: TGTGCCAGCAGCTTGGAGGCGAGGAGTTTTGAAGCTTTCTTT. The encoded protein is CASSLEARSFEAFF. The chain couples TRBV5-5 to TRBJ1-1; no definite D call. V lost 0 bases, J lost 7 bases, and 13 bases lay in between. CDR1 and CDR2 from the germline V gene are SGHKS and YYEKEE (reference sequence). This CDR3 comprises 14 residues.